This TCR beta chain was found in a study of identical twins (dated by TCRdb to 2016 to 2017). As for the study more broadly: To test whether fetal clonotypes persist, the study used deep sequencing on TCR alpha and beta repertoires from monozygotic twins, unrelated adults of various ages, and cord blood. To rule out contamination, replicate twin experiments were performed at different times with different library preparation protocols. Broad study findings and their caveats: In monozygotic twins, out-of-frame TCR alpha sharing was systematically underestimated by recombination models, although the models agreed with sharing between unrelated individuals. Compared with coincidental sharing between unrelated individuals, out-of-frame TCR alpha sequences shared between twins had an excess of sequences with low generation probability. Excess twin sharing in beta out-of-frame sequences was weaker because fewer shared sequences lowered the signal-to-noise ratio. Because the same donors could not be followed over many years, the conclusions depended on cross-sectional statistical analysis. Invariant T cells such as MAIT and iNKT could partly confound zero-insertion analyses, though diverse VJ usage argued against this for most clonotypes. Fewer insertions were carried by abundant cord blood beta clonotypes; a weaker similar trend was observed in young adult naive repertoires, while no such trend was observed in memory repertoires.

All donors were healthy Caucasians. Three pairs of female monozygotic twins, all aged roughly 18 to 29 years, were included in the twin cohort. CD4+ and CD8+ T cell populations were isolated with positive isolation kits from Invitrogen. This clonotype was seen many times. Its recognized antigen is unknown. No qualities accompany the bases; no much larger clone lies one base away. The cysteine opens and the phenylalanine closes a CDR3 of 16 amino acids. Only the CDR3 part of the read is kept: 48 bases, read in frame from the first base. V sheds 0 bases and J sheds 3 bases, leaving 12 bases between their ends. From the germline V gene, CDR1 is SGHRS and CDR2 is YFSETQ. Libraries were made using 5' RACE. These reads were obtained on an Illumina HiSeq 2000. Template switching added a universal primer binding site, and the final cDNA carried a unique molecular identifier that allowed TCR cDNA molecules to be counted accurately. Specific primers in the conserved constant-segment region were used to synthesize first-strand cDNA for the TCR alpha and beta chains. To control for contamination, each cDNA library was double barcoded with a SMART-Mk sample barcode plus Illumina barcodes. TruSeq adapter sequences along with Illumina sample barcodes were introduced in two successive PCR steps. The TCR alpha and beta cDNA libraries were sequenced on the Illumina HiSeq platform using custom primers. The paper's data handling went like this. Raw reads were processed with MiGEC to extract unique molecular identifiers, and MiXCR was used to determine CDR3 positions. For each individual, recombination models were inferred using an EM algorithm with the repgenHMM and IGoR tools. Shared clonotype analysis was performed with the tcR package in R, normalizing sharing by the product of cloneset sizes. To study raw recombination without the effects of thymic and clonal selection, out-of-frame nonproductive sequences were analyzed. The public reads were reanalyzed by TCRdb: fastp trimming at Q25, MiXCR alignment, in-frame beta chains only. Rows are unified per CDR3 protein, each entry keeping the most common DNA and genes. These V and J calls derive from TCRdb rather than the authors' analysis. Present in this sample are roughly 470,000 distinct CDR3 sequences, over 11% of which were seen just once. The ten largest clones take up approximately 1% of the sample.

The same sample was also used in a study of yellow fever vaccine responses in identical twins. Taken from the second paper: The T cell response to vaccination in identical twins was reported by the authors to appear partly convergent and partly personalized. In identical twins, the study followed T cell clones that responded to the vaccine with precision.

Specimen: CD4+ T cells sorted from blood. The clonotype was recovered from a woman aged 18-29 years in good health. The sequence is built from TRBV5-1 and TRBJ1-4; the D gene is perhaps TRBD1, on 6 matching bases. The CDR3 has the sequence CASSLERTASNEKLFF. The DNA reads as follows: TGCGCCAGCAGCTTGGAGAGGACAGCATCTAATGAAAAACTGTTTTTT. Full variable domain (CDR3 extended with the reference TRBV5-1 and TRBJ1-4 proteins): KAGVTQTPRYLIKTRGQQVTLSCSPISGHRSVSWYQQTPGQGLQFLFEYFSETQRNKGNFPGRFSGRQFSNSRSEMNVSTLELGDSALYLCASSLERTASNEKLFFGSGTQLSVL.